The entry that follows covers one T cell receptor beta chain sequence. A deep-level run was used for the assay. Per the original data handling: Filtering differed because ImmunoSEQ produced junction-only sequences that carried no quality scores. Assay: immunoSEQ multiplex PCR; the TCRdb copy retains only in-frame clones and omits some. V and J calls and clone size come straight from that table; D and trimming were deduced from the DNA. The sample includes roughly 2.5 million clones, around 94% of them seen just once. The CDR3 extends over 15 amino acids. Deletions cut 4 bases from V and 7 bases from J, with 18 bases between. This specimen comes from a study of shared clonotypes between healthy human individuals.

Sample: naive CD4+ T cells sorted from blood. Noted subset: CD45RA+ positively selected. The sequence was collected from a man younger than 35 in good health. The rearrangement joins TRBV5-3 to TRBJ1-5; D remains ambiguous. TRBV5-3 is sorted into the ORF group, with uncertain function. CDR3 DNA sequence: TGTGCCAGAAGCGCCGGAAGGGTCTCTAGCCAGCCCCAGCATTTT. It yields the protein CARSAGRVSSQPQHF.